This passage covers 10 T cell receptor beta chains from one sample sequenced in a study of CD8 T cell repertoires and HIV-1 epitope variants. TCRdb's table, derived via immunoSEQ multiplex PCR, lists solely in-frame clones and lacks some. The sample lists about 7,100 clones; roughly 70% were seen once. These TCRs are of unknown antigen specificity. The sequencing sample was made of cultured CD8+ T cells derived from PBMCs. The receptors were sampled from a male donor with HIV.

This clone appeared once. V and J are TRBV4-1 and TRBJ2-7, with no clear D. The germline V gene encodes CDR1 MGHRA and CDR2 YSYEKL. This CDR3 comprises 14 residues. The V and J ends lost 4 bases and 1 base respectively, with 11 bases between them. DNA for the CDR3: TGCGCCAGCAGCCCCGGTGGGTATTCCTACGAGCAGTACTTC. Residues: CASSPGGYSYEQYF.

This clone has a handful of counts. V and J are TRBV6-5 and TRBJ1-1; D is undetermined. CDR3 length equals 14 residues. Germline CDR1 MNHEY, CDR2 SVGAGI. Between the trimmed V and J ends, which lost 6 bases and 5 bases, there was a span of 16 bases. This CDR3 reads CASSVRMGFTEAFF. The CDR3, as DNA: TGTGCCAGCAGCGTTAGAATGGGATTTACTGAAGCTTTCTTT.

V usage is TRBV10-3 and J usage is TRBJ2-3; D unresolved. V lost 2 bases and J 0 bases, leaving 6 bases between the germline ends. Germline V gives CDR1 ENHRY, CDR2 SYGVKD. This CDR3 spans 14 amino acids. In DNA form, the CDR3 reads TGTGCCATCAGTGAGACTGTTAGCACAGATACGCAGTATTTT. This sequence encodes CAISETVSTDTQYF.

CDR3 DNA sequence: TGTGCCAGCAGTTTCCGTCTCGGGCAGGGCCCACAAGAGACCCAGTACTTC. Protein product: CASSFRLGQGPQETQYF. The gene calls are TRBV28 and TRBJ2-5; D is possibly TRBD1 (5 bases). Germline V gene lookup returns CDR1 MDHEN and CDR2 SYDVKM. This CDR3 is built from 17 residues. Trimming cost V 3 bases and J 2 bases, with 19 bases left between them.

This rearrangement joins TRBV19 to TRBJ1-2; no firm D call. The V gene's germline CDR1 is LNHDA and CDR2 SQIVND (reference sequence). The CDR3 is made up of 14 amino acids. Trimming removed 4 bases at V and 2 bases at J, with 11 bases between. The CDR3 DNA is TGTGCCAGTAGTACATCGAGGGCCAACTATGGCTACACCTTC. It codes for CASSTSRANYGYTF.

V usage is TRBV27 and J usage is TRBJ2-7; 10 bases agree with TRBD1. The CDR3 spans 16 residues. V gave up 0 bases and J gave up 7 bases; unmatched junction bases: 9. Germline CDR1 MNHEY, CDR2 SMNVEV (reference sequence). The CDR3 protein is CASSLSTGGPQREQYF. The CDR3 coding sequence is TGTGCCAGCAGTTTATCGACAGGGGGCCCCCAGAGAGAGCAGTACTTC.

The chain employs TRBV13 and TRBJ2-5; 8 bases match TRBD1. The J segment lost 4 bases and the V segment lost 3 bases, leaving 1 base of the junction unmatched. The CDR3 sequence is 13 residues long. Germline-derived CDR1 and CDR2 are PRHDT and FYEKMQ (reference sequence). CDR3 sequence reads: CASSLGTGETQYF. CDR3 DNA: TGTGCCAGCAGCTTGGGGACAGGAGAGACCCAGTACTTC. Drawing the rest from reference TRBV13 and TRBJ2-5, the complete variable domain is AAGVIQSPRHLIKEKRETATLKCYPIPRHDTVYWYQQGPGQDPQFLISFYEKMQSDKGSIPDRFSAQQFSDYHSELNMSSLELGDSALYFCASSLGTGETQYFGPGTRLLVL.

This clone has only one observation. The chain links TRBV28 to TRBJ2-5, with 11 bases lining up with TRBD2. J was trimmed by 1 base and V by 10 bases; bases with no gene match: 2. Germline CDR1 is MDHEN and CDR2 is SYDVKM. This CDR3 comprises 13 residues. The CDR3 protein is CATLAGGQETQYF. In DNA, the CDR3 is TGTGCCACCCTAGCGGGGGGCCAAGAGACCCAGTACTTC.

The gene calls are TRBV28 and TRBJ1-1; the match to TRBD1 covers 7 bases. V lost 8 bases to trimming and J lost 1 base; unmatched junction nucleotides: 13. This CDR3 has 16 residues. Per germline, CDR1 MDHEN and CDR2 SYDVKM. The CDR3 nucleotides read TGTGCCAGCCGCGGGACAGCAGTATCCTCGAACACTGAAGCTTTCTTT. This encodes CASRGTAVSSNTEAFF.

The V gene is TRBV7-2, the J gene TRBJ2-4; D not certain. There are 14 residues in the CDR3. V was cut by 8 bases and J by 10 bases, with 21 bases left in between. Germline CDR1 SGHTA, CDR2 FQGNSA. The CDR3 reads CASRLRTTERIQYF. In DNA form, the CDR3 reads TGTGCCAGCCGCCTGCGAACTACCGAGAGGATTCAGTACTTC.